Listed here are 27 T cell receptor beta chains from one sample, sequenced in a study of blood T cell repertoires in COVID-19. Repertoires were generated with immunoSEQ multiplex PCR, while TCRdb's copy carries only in-frame clones and drops some. The sample holds 55,000 to 70,000 clones, nearly 90% seen once. Input material: peripheral blood. The receptors were gathered from a woman aged 45 to 65 with COVID-19, enrolled during active disease.

This rearrangement joins TRBV27 to TRBJ1-6, with D perhaps matching TRBD1 (5 bases). Trimming cost V 6 bases and J 0 bases, with 21 bases left between them. The CDR3 is made up of 19 amino acids. CDR1 MNHEY and CDR2 SMNVEV come from the germline V gene (reference sequence). CDR3 amino acids: CASSVRTPGTSSYNSPLHF. The CDR3 region has the DNA TGTGCCAGCAGCGTTAGGACACCCGGCACAAGCTCCTATAATTCACCCCTCCACTTT.

The rearrangement uses TRBV28 and TRBJ2-1; D possibly corresponds to TRBD2 (6 bases). The CDR3 runs to 15 residues. The germline CDR1 and CDR2 sequences are MDHEN and SYDVKM. The germline V and J ends were trimmed by 2 bases and 6 bases, with 14 bases remaining between them. In nucleotides, the CDR3 is TGTGCCAGCAGTTTACTAGCGCCTAGTACCAATGAGCAGTTCTTC. Residues: CASSLLAPSTNEQFF. The variable domain in full, completed from reference TRBV28 and TRBJ2-1, reads DVKVTQSSRYLVKRTGEKVFLECVQDMDHENMFWYRQDPGLGLRLIYFSYDVKMKEKGDIPEGYSVSREKKERFSLILESASTNQTSMYLCASSLLAPSTNEQFFGPGTRLTVL.

CDR3 residues: CASSLWGGTTTDTQYF. DNA for the CDR3: TGTGCCAGCAGTTTATGGGGGGGGACTACCACAGATACGCAGTATTTT. The chain employs TRBV28 and TRBJ2-3; TRBD2 matches at 7 bases. The CDR3 contains 16 residues. The trim removed 0 bases at V and 2 bases at J, leaving 5 bases unmatched. Per germline, CDR1 MDHEN and CDR2 SYDVKM.

This clone was picked up a small number of times. The chain links TRBV9 to TRBJ2-7, with unresolved D. V shed 0 bases and J shed 7 bases, with 14 bases lying between them. In germline, CDR1 is SGDLS, CDR2 YYNGEE. The CDR3 extends over 14 amino acids. CDR3 loop: CASSVGQAPREQYF. The CDR3 nucleotides are TGTGCCAGCAGCGTAGGGCAGGCCCCCCGGGAGCAGTACTTC.

The V and J genes are TRBV5-1 and TRBJ2-3, with a weak D call TRBD1 (7 bases). This CDR3 is 16 amino acids long. CDR1 and CDR2 (germline): SGHRS, YFSETQ. V was clipped by 6 bases and J by 0 bases, with 17 bases between them. The CDR3 nucleotides read TGCGCCAGCACAGGGGGAGGACGATCTAGCACAGATACGCAGTATTTT. This codes for CASTGGGRSSTDTQYF.

This clone has only a few counts. The CDR3 sequence: CAISERQSDTEAFF. The CDR3, as DNA: TGTGCCATCAGTGAGAGACAGAGTGACACTGAAGCTTTCTTT. The chain links TRBV10-3 to TRBJ1-1; D is possibly TRBD1 (5 bases). The CDR3 covers 14 residues. Germline V lookup: CDR1 ENHRY, CDR2 SYGVKD. Trimming removed 2 bases from V and 3 bases from J, with 10 bases in between.

V gene TRBV7-9 combines with J gene TRBJ2-5; 7 nucleotides line up with TRBD1. The CDR3 runs 12 residues. From germline, CDR1 is SEHNR and CDR2 FQNEAQ (reference sequence). The trim removed 11 bases at V and 2 bases at J, leaving 5 bases unmatched. The CDR3 DNA follows: TGTGCCGACAGGGATTATCAAGAGACCCAGTACTTC. Translating gives CADRDYQETQYF.

V is TRBV10-3 and J is TRBJ2-7, with 11 bases fitting TRBD1. V was clipped by 6 bases and J by 3 bases; unmatched bases: 4. Germline CDR1 and CDR2: ENHRY and SYGVKD. This CDR3 comprises 14 residues. The CDR3 bases are TGTGCCATCAGAGGGGACAGGGGGTACTACGAGCAGTACTTC. Translating it yields CAIRGDRGYYEQYF.

J is TRBJ2-3 and V is TRBV5-6; 9 positions agree with TRBD1. Germline trimming cut 0 bases from V and 3 bases from J; bases unmatched to any gene: 5. CDR1 and CDR2 (germline): SGHDT, YYEEEE. The CDR3 has 16 amino acids. CDR3: CASSLVDRGRTDTQYF. As DNA, the CDR3 is TGTGCCAGCAGCTTGGTGGACAGGGGAAGGACAGATACGCAGTATTTT.

The V call is TRBV19, the J call TRBJ2-7; possibly TRBD1 for D (6 bases). This CDR3 contains 14 residues. The germline V gene has CDR1 LNHDA and CDR2 SQIVND (reference sequence). The germline V and J ends were trimmed by 3 bases and 2 bases, with 11 bases remaining between them. CDR3 amino acids: CASSIRGDTYEQYF. The CDR3 nucleotides read TGTGCCAGTAGTATTAGAGGGGACACCTACGAGCAGTACTTC.

This sequence joins TRBV5-1 and TRBJ2-7, with 7 bases fitting TRBD1. Germline V gene data show CDR1 as SGHRS and CDR2 as YFSETQ. The CDR3 is 14 amino acids. V shed 4 bases, J shed 3 bases, and the junction held 7 bases outside the gene matches. This CDR3 reads CASSNDRAIYEQYF. Here the CDR3 DNA reads TGCGCCAGCAGCAACGACAGGGCTATCTACGAGCAGTACTTC.

This clone came up a few times. The V call is TRBV5-1, the J call TRBJ2-2, with TRBD1 identical over 7 bases. CDR3 length: 16 residues. V lost 4 bases to trimming and J lost 5 bases; unmatched junction nucleotides: 11. Germline CDR1 SGHRS, CDR2 YFSETQ. For the CDR3, the DNA is TGCGCCAGCAGCCTAACCACAGGGGTCTCAACCGGGGAGCTGTTTTTT. Translating gives CASSLTTGVSTGELFF.

V and J are TRBV19 and TRBJ2-7; 10 nucleotides line up with TRBD2. The length of the CDR3 is 15 residues. V lost 5 bases, J lost 2 bases, and 6 bases stayed unmatched. Germline values: CDR1 LNHDA, CDR2 SQIVND (reference sequence). In DNA form, the CDR3 reads TGTGCCAGTAGTCTCGGACTAGCGGTTACCTACGAGCAGTACTTC. Its translation is CASSLGLAVTYEQYF.

There are a few counts of this clone. J is TRBJ1-3 and V is TRBV9; TRBD1 matches 7 bases. The germline gives CDR1 SGDLS, CDR2 YYNGEE. V trimming: 9 bases; J trimming: 0 bases; junction bases outside the gene matches: 6. The CDR3 runs to 14 residues. This CDR3 is CANKTGFSGNTIYF. For the CDR3, the DNA is TGTGCCAACAAGACAGGGTTCTCTGGAAACACCATATATTTT.

The V call is TRBV5-4, the J call TRBJ2-3, with D tentatively TRBD1 (5 bases). Germline CDR1 and CDR2: SGHNT and YYREEE (reference sequence). This CDR3 is built from 16 residues. V dropped 0 bases and J dropped 2 bases, with 13 bases sitting between them. The CDR3 nucleotides are TGTGCCAGCAGCTTGGGCAGGGTAAGCCCCACAGATACGCAGTATTTT. Its protein is CASSLGRVSPTDTQYF.

The rearrangement uses TRBV28 and TRBJ2-7; TRBD2 matches 9 bases. The germline CDR1 and CDR2 sequences are MDHEN and SYDVKM. Losses at the gene ends were 3 bases for V and 10 bases for J; bases not matched to a gene: 19. There are 17 residues in the CDR3. The CDR3 loop reads CASSFDTSGWIIRFQYF. In DNA, the CDR3 is TGTGCCAGCAGTTTCGACACTAGCGGGTGGATAATCAGGTTCCAGTACTTC.

The CDR3 loop is CASSQARLVAVGTDTQYF. The CDR3 DNA is TGTGCCAGCAGCCAGGCAAGACTAGTCGCGGTGGGCACAGATACGCAGTATTTT. The J gene is TRBJ2-3, the V gene TRBV14, with D maybe TRBD2 (6 bases). The CDR3 is made up of 18 amino acids. Germline V gene sequence: CDR1 SGHDN, CDR2 FVKESK. V lost 3 bases and J lost 1, with 20 bases in between.

The genes are TRBV28 and TRBJ2-6, with TRBD1 as a possible D gene (5 bases). The V end was cut by 3 bases, the J end by 0 bases, with 9 bases between. The CDR3 is made up of 16 amino acids. In germline, CDR1 is MDHEN, CDR2 SYDVKM. CDR3 nucleotide sequence: TGTGCCAGCAGTTTGCAGGGCCTCTCTGGGGCCAACGTCCTGACTTTC. It encodes CASSLQGLSGANVLTF.

This clone was counted between two and nine times. This chain connects TRBV25-1 to TRBJ1-1; D is ambiguous. CDR1 is MGHDK and CDR2 is SYGVNS in the germline V gene. The CDR3 covers 11 residues. Trimming took off 6 bases at V and 2 bases at J, with 4 bases between the two ends. CDR3 sequence: CASRRNTEAFF. The CDR3 DNA reads TGTGCCAGCAGGCGTAACACTGAAGCTTTCTTT.

The chain carries TRBV10-3 and TRBJ2-3; TRBD2 agrees at 8 bases. CDR1 ENHRY and CDR2 SYGVKD come from the germline V gene. The length of the CDR3 is 19 residues. V dropped 4 bases and J dropped 2; count of bases not matched to a gene: 17. CDR3 DNA sequence: TGTGCCATCAGTGGGGCTGCGGTAGCGGGGCTTGGGAACACAGATACGCAGTATTTT. Translated: CAISGAAVAGLGNTDTQYF.

V and J are TRBV12-3 or TRBV12-4 and TRBJ1-1, with D possibly matching TRBD1 (5 bases). The CDR3 has 12 residues. V lost 5 bases and J lost 4, with 8 bases in between. DNA of the CDR3: TGTGCCAGCAGTAGGGGAGGCACTGAAGCTTTCTTT. It encodes CASSRGGTEAFF.

This clone showed up just once. The rearrangement joins TRBV5-4 to TRBJ1-2, with TRBD1 matching 11 bases. The V and J ends lost 3 bases and 5 bases, in that order; junction bases with no gene match: 12. Germline-derived CDR1 and CDR2 are SGHNT and YYREEE (reference sequence). The CDR3 sequence is 17 residues long. DNA for the CDR3: TGTGCCAGCAGCTCAGGACAGGGGGCCTCGGGTCGTTATGGCTACACCTTC. The encoded protein is CASSSGQGASGRYGYTF.

The V gene is TRBV24-1, the J gene TRBJ2-3; 9 bases are shared with TRBD2. CDR1 and CDR2 (germline): KGHDR, SFDVKD. This CDR3 contains 15 residues. V dropped 10 bases and J dropped 5; count of bases not matched to a gene: 12. CDR3 residues: CATGSGLAGRDTQYF. CDR3 DNA sequence: TGTGCCACTGGGTCAGGGCTAGCGGGGAGAGATACGCAGTATTTT.

The chain couples TRBV5-6 to TRBJ2-3; a weak D match, TRBD2 (5 bases). The CDR3 is made up of 16 amino acids. Trimming took 0 bases from V and 1 from J, leaving 12 bases between them. Germline V gives CDR1 SGHDT, CDR2 YYEEEE. The CDR3 DNA reads TGTGCCAGCAGCTTGGATTGGCTAGCCCGCACAGATACGCAGTATTTT. Its protein is CASSLDWLARTDTQYF.

This rearrangement joins TRBV9 to TRBJ1-2, with TRBD1 as a possible D gene (5 bases). V gave up 0 bases and J gave up 4 bases, with 16 bases separating them. CDR3 size: 16 residues. The germline V gene has CDR1 SGDLS and CDR2 YYNGEE. The DNA of the CDR3 is TGTGCCAGCAGCGTAGATGGCCAGGGTGGCCTCTATGGCTACACCTTC. Its translation is CASSVDGQGGLYGYTF.

The gene calls are TRBV7-2 and TRBJ2-2; unclear D gene. The germline gives CDR1 SGHTA, CDR2 FQGNSA. The CDR3 contains 16 residues. Trimming removed 5 bases at V and 0 bases at J, with 13 bases between. CDR3 DNA sequence: TGTGCCAGCAGCCCACCCGGAGTCCCGAACACCGGGGAGCTGTTTTTT. Translation: CASSPPGVPNTGELFF.

On this clone itself: Other nucleotide sequences in the sample specify the same CDR3. This chain connects TRBV2 to TRBJ2-1; 11 nucleotides match TRBD1. This CDR3 has 16 amino acids. Germline CDR1 and CDR2: SNHLY and FYNNEI. V was pared by 6 bases and J by 1 base, with 5 bases of the junction left unmatched. The CDR3 spells CASSLGTGGSYNEQFF. CDR3 bases: TGTGCCAGCAGCCTGGGGACAGGGGGTTCCTACAATGAGCAGTTCTTC.